The 3 T cell receptor beta chains given below trace back to one sample, sequenced in a study of blood T cells in healthy people across ages. With a J-beta primer mix and a sample-barcoded 5' primer, a second PCR ran about 6 to 11 cycles. In TCRdb, the 5' RACE reads were re-called with MiXCR into one record per CDR3 protein. This sample yields about 2 million distinct CDR3 sequences, of which just under 50% are seen a single time; 2% to 2.5% belongs to the top ten. Sample: blood. The receptor source for this set is a woman between 35 and 50 years old in good health.

J is TRBJ2-5 and V is TRBV6-1; the D gene is possibly TRBD2 (5 bases). The CDR3 is 15 residues long. V shed 1 base and J shed 5 bases, with 14 bases lying between them. Germline V gene sequence: CDR1 MNHNS, CDR2 SASEGT. CDR3 region: CASSEGQPGGETQYF. The CDR3 DNA follows: TGTGCCAGCAGTGAAGGGCAACCCGGAGGCGAGACCCAGTACTTC.

A few counts support this clonotype. The rearrangement uses TRBV4-3 and TRBJ2-7, with 7 bases identical to TRBD1. V dropped 0 bases and J dropped 5; count of bases not matched to a gene: 7. Germline V lookup: CDR1 LGHNA, CDR2 YSLEER. The CDR3 consists of 15 residues. The CDR3: CASSQDGTGVDEQYF. CDR3 in DNA: TGCGCCAGCAGCCAAGACGGTACAGGGGTCGACGAGCAGTACTTC.

This clonotype was picked up a small number of times. As DNA, the CDR3 is TGTGCCAGCGGTACAGGAAGACAAGGCTACACCTTC. It yields the protein CASGTGRQGYTF. The chain links TRBV27 to TRBJ1-2; D might be TRBD1 (5 bases). The CDR3 contains 12 residues. Trimming took 8 bases from V and 8 from J, leaving 15 bases between them. CDR1 is MNHEY and CDR2 is SMNVEV in the germline V gene (reference sequence).